These 24 T cell receptor beta chains were sequenced from one sample in a study of CD8 T cells in Susac syndrome. Reverse transcription used about 0.45 to 1 ug RNA and random hexamers. TCRdb called the immunoSEQ multiplex PCR reads again in MiXCR, with one record for every CDR3 protein. The sample has about 240,000 distinct CDR3 sequences, 90% to 96% seen once; the top ten hold approximately 0.1%. Sequenced sample: CD4+ T cells from PBMCs. All receptors derive from a human donor with Susac syndrome.

This clonotype was detected only once. V usage is TRBV5-1 and J usage is TRBJ2-7, with 14 bases matching TRBD2. The junction had 6 bases not matched to a gene; V was cut back by 4 bases and J by 3 bases. The CDR3 covers 16 residues. Germline lookup yields CDR1 SGHRS and CDR2 YFSETQ. The CDR3 DNA follows: TGCGCCAGCAGCGCAGGACTAGCGGGAGGAAACTACGAGCAGTACTTC. As protein: CASSAGLAGGNYEQYF.

The J gene is TRBJ1-5, the V gene TRBV7-9, with D uncertain. The CDR3 consists of 13 residues. Per germline, CDR1 SEHNR and CDR2 FQNEAQ (reference sequence). Trimming took 1 base from V and 7 from J, leaving 8 bases between them. The CDR3 loop is CASSLVRGQPQHF. DNA of the CDR3: TGTGCCAGCAGCTTAGTCCGTGGACAGCCCCAGCATTTT. Supplemented by reference TRBV7-9 and TRBJ1-5, the full variable domain reads DTGVSQNPRHKITKRGQNVTFRCDPISEHNRLYWYRQTLGQGPEFLTYFQNEAQLEKSRLLSDRFSAERPKGSFSTLEIQRTEQGDSAMYLCASSLVRGQPQHFGDGTRLSIL.

The V call is TRBV7-8, the J call TRBJ2-5; D gene uncertain. CDR3 length equals 15 residues. V was clipped by 0 bases and J by 1 base, with 9 bases between them. The germline gives CDR1 SGHVS, CDR2 FQNEAQ. In DNA form, the CDR3 reads TGTGCCAGCAGCTTAGCGGGCATTCGCCAAGAGACCCAGTACTTC. Protein sequence: CASSLAGIRQETQYF.

The genes are TRBV19 and TRBJ2-1; D gene uncertain. The V gene lost 3 bases and the J gene lost 3 bases, with 3 bases spanning the gap. This CDR3 has 12 amino acids. From germline, CDR1 is LNHDA and CDR2 SQIVND (reference sequence). CDR3 in DNA: TGTGCCAGTAGTATCGGCTACAATGAGCAGTTCTTC. It yields the protein CASSIGYNEQFF.

The chain uses TRBV24-1 and TRBJ2-5; 9 positions match TRBD1. CDR1 is KGHDR, CDR2 SFDVKD, per germline. Unmatched junction bases numbered 1, after V lost 10 bases and J lost 2 bases. The length of the CDR3 is 12 residues. CDR3 bases: TGTGCCACGGGACAGGGACAAGAGACCCAGTACTTC. Residues: CATGQGQETQYF.

The J gene is TRBJ2-7, the V gene TRBV5-1; 11 bases are a match to TRBD2. Per germline, CDR1 SGHRS and CDR2 YFSETQ. CDR3 length equals 16 residues. Germline trimming cut 4 bases from V and 6 bases from J; bases unmatched to any gene: 12. The CDR3 nucleotides read TGCGCCAGCAGCCTAATAGCGGGAGGGCCTGGTATCGAGCAGTACTTC. Protein sequence: CASSLIAGGPGIEQYF.

This chain uses TRBV20-1 with TRBJ2-7; 9 nucleotides line up with TRBD2. Germline CDR1 is DFQATT and CDR2 is SNEGSKA (reference sequence). This CDR3 is built from 14 residues. The trim removed 1 base at V and 3 bases at J, leaving 4 bases unmatched. DNA of the CDR3: TGCAGTGCTAGAGTAGTAGCGGGAGTCTACGAGCAGTACTTC. It is translated as CSARVVAGVYEQYF.

The J gene is TRBJ1-5, the V gene TRBV30; no definite D call. Germline V gene data show CDR1 as GTSNPN and CDR2 as SVGIG (reference sequence). The CDR3 spans 14 residues. V gave up 4 bases and J gave up 6 bases, with 16 bases separating them. The CDR3 spells CAWTPGGSGQPQHF. CDR3 in DNA: TGTGCCTGGACCCCAGGTGGGTCCGGTCAGCCCCAGCATTTT.

The chain couples TRBV25-1 to TRBJ1-1; D gene unclear. V dropped 0 bases and J dropped 8 bases, with 10 bases sitting between them. This CDR3 region has 13 residues. Germline V CDR1 and CDR2: MGHDK, SYGVNS. In DNA form, the CDR3 reads TGTGCCAGCAGTGAATATATAGGAGCCGAAGCTTTCTTT. It is translated as CASSEYIGAEAFF.

This chain links TRBV3-1 with TRBJ2-1; 7 bases fit TRBD2. The length of the CDR3 is 15 residues. Looked up from germline, CDR1 is LGHDT and CDR2 is YNNKEL (reference sequence). V was clipped by 5 bases and J by 5 bases; unmatched bases: 9. CDR3 nucleotides: TGTGCCAGCAGCTCCCAACCCCTAGCGGACAATGAGCAGTTCTTC. Residues: CASSSQPLADNEQFF.

The J gene is TRBJ1-2, the V gene TRBV9; no firm D call. The germline CDR1 and CDR2 sequences are SGDLS and YYNGEE. The CDR3 contains 12 residues. V dropped 5 bases and J dropped 5 bases, with 10 bases sitting between them. The DNA of the CDR3 is TGTGCCAGCAGGGAGGGCGGATATGGCTACACCTTC. Translation gives CASREGGYGYTF.

The chain employs TRBV9 and TRBJ1-5; 7 bases align to TRBD1. Germline values: CDR1 SGDLS, CDR2 YYNGEE. There are 14 residues in the CDR3. The V segment lost 2 bases and the J segment 6 bases; nucleotides outside the gene matches: 5. The CDR3 here is CASSVGTASQPQHF. The CDR3, as DNA: TGTGCCAGCAGCGTTGGGACAGCCAGTCAGCCCCAGCATTTT.

The chain recombines TRBV2 with TRBJ2-6; D remains ambiguous. Germline CDR1 and CDR2: SNHLY and FYNNEI. The CDR3 loop spans 14 amino acids. Trimming cost V 10 bases and J 0 bases, with 10 bases left between them. The CDR3 here is CAKTVFSGANVLTF. DNA of the CDR3: TGTGCCAAAACGGTGTTCTCTGGGGCCAACGTCCTGACTTTC.

V is TRBV15 and J is TRBJ1-5; the D is unclear. V shed 0 bases and J shed 7 bases, with 13 bases lying between them. Germline lookup yields CDR1 LNHNV and CDR2 YYDKDF (reference sequence). CDR3 length: 15 residues. The CDR3 bases are TGTGCCACCAGCAGAGAAATCGGGAGGGTCCAGCCCCAGCATTTT. Its translation: CATSREIGRVQPQHF.

The chain is built from TRBV9 and TRBJ2-2; 7 bases agree with TRBD2. V dropped 1 base and J dropped 2; count of bases not matched to a gene: 14. CDR1 and CDR2 from the germline V gene are SGDLS and YYNGEE. The CDR3 contains 19 residues. The CDR3 protein is CASSVRILGGSANTGELFF. In DNA, the CDR3 is TGTGCCAGCAGCGTACGGATTTTGGGCGGGAGCGCTAACACCGGGGAGCTGTTTTTT.

The chain uses TRBV3-1 and TRBJ2-1, with 7 bases lining up with TRBD2. CDR1 and CDR2 from the germline V gene are LGHDT and YNNKEL (reference sequence). V trimming: 4 bases; J trimming: 5 bases; junction bases outside the gene matches: 8. This CDR3 spans 15 amino acids. The CDR3 DNA sequence: TGTGCCAGCAGCCCTTGGGGAGGGAGGGACAATGAGCAGTTCTTC. As protein: CASSPWGGRDNEQFF.

The rearrangement joins TRBV2 to TRBJ2-1; D unresolved. CDR1 SNHLY and CDR2 FYNNEI come from the germline V gene. The CDR3 covers 13 residues. V lost 7 bases and J lost 4, with 11 bases in between. This CDR3 is CASTLGIYNEQFF. The CDR3 region has the DNA TGTGCCAGCACCCTTGGTATTTACAATGAGCAGTTCTTC.

V is TRBV29-1 and J is TRBJ1-1; no firm D call. CDR1 and CDR2 (germline): SQVTM, ANQGSEA. The CDR3 consists of 13 residues. V shed 3 bases and J shed 0 bases, with 8 bases lying between them. The CDR3 protein is CSVEARMNTEAFF. CDR3 sequence (DNA): TGCAGCGTTGAGGCCAGGATGAACACTGAAGCTTTCTTT. The full variable domain, completed using reference TRBV29-1 and TRBJ1-1, is SAVISQKPSRDICQRGTSLTIQCQVDSQVTMMFWYRQQPGQSLTLIATANQGSEATYESGFVIDKFPISRPNLTFSTLTVSNMSPEDSSIYLCSVEARMNTEAFFGQGTRLTVV.

The rearrangement joins TRBV12-3 or TRBV12-4 to TRBJ2-5; D gene ambiguous. The V gene lost 7 bases and the J gene lost 4 bases, with 19 bases spanning the gap. CDR3 length equals 15 residues. The CDR3 DNA follows: TGTGCCAGCACCGCAAGAGATCCTTTGGGAGAGACCCAGTACTTC. This sequence encodes CASTARDPLGETQYF.

The chain links TRBV4-1 to TRBJ1-2; D remains ambiguous. Per germline, CDR1 MGHRA and CDR2 YSYEKL. This CDR3 contains 12 residues. V was pared by 4 bases and J by 8 bases, with 11 bases between. CDR3 sequence reads: CASSRESEGYTF. The CDR3 DNA is TGCGCCAGCAGCCGGGAATCTGAAGGCTACACCTTC.

The CDR3 bases are TGTGCCAGCAGCTCAAGGGGGGGTGGGCGAGAGACCCAGTACTTC. Its protein product is CASSSRGGGRETQYF. The genes are TRBV7-2 and TRBJ2-5, with D tentatively TRBD2 (7 bases). CDR1 is SGHTA, CDR2 FQGNSA, per germline. The germline V and J ends were trimmed by 4 bases and 4 bases, with 16 bases remaining between them. CDR3 length: 15 residues. The entire variable domain, with the rest obtained from reference TRBV7-2 and TRBJ2-5, is as follows: GAGVSQSPSNKVTEKGKDVELRCDPISGHTALYWYRQSLGQGLEFLIYFQGNSAPDKSGLPSDRFSAERTGGSVSTLTIQRTQQEDSAVYLCASSSRGGGRETQYFGPGTRLLVL.

This chain links TRBV3-1 with TRBJ1-1; D may be TRBD1 (6 bases). Germline CDR1 is LGHDT and CDR2 is YNNKEL (reference sequence). The ends were cut back, 4 bases at V and 8 bases at J, with 11 bases in the middle. The CDR3 has 12 residues. Here the CDR3 DNA reads TGTGCCAGCAGCCGCGCGAGGGGGGAAGCTTTCTTT. Residues: CASSRARGEAFF.

V is TRBV7-9 and J is TRBJ2-7; 12 nucleotides line up with TRBD2. There are 15 residues in the CDR3. V shed 4 bases, J shed 5 bases, and the junction held 6 bases outside the gene matches. Germline V CDR1 and CDR2: SEHNR, FQNEAQ (reference sequence). The CDR3 sequence: CASSYLAGGPDEQYF. DNA for the CDR3: TGTGCCAGCAGCTACCTAGCGGGAGGGCCTGACGAGCAGTACTTC.

This clonotype has only one observation. The chain is built from TRBV20-1 and TRBJ2-7; tentatively, D is TRBD1 (6 bases). The germline V gene has CDR1 DFQATT and CDR2 SNEGSKA (reference sequence). There are 13 residues in the CDR3. The CDR3 protein is CSSTGRSSYEQYF. In nucleotides, the CDR3 is TGCAGCTCGACAGGTCGATCCTCCTACGAGCAGTACTTC.